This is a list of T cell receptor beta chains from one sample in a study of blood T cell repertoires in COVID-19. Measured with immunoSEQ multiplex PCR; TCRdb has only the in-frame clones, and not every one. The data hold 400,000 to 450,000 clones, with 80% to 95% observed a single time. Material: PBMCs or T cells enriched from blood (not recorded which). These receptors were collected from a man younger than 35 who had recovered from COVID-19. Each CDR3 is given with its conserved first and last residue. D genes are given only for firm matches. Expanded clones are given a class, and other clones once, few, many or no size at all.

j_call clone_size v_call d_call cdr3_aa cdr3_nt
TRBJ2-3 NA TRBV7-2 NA CASSLYSERTDTQYF TGTGCCAGCAGCTTATATAGCGAGCGCACAGATACGCAGTATTTT
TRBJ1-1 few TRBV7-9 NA CASSLEGGGEAFF TGTGCCAGCAGCCTCGAAGGCGGGGGTGAAGCTTTCTTT
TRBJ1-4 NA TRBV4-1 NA CASSHGARVDEKLFF TGCGCCAGCAGCCATGGGGCCCGGGTAGATGAAAAACTGTTTTTT
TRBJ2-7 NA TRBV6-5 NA CASSYGPGEPPYEQYF TGTGCCAGCAGTTATGGGCCCGGGGAGCCGCCTTACGAGCAGTACTTC
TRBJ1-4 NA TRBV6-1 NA CASSESGAAGYEKLFF TGTGCCAGCAGTGAATCCGGGGCCGCGGGATATGAAAAACTGTTTTTT
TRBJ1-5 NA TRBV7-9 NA CASSKGDGGLSNQPQHF TGTGCCAGCAGCAAGGGAGATGGGGGACTGAGCAATCAGCCCCAGCATTTT
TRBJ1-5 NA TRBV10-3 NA CATKRESNQPQHF TGTGCCACGAAAAGGGAGAGCAATCAGCCCCAGCATTTT
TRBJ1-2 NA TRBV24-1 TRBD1 CATTGYEGQGVYGYTF TGTGCCACCACGGGGTATGAGGGACAGGGGGTCTATGGCTACACCTTC
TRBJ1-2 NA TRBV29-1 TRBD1 CSVESGTGFSGYTF TGCAGCGTTGAATCCGGGACAGGGTTTTCGGGCTACACCTTC
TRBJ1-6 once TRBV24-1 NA CATSFEVDYSPLHF TGTGCCACCAGTTTTGAGGTCGATTATTCACCCCTCCACTTT
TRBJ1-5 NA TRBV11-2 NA CASSLYLGNQPQHF TGTGCCAGCAGCTTATATTTAGGCAATCAGCCCCAGCATTTT
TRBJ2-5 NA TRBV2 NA CASSRDLQETQYF TGTGCCAGCAGTCGGGACTTACAAGAGACCCAGTACTTC
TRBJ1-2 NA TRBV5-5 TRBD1 CASSLASGGLHYGYTF TGTGCCAGCAGCCTAGCATCAGGGGGGTTACACTATGGCTACACCTTC
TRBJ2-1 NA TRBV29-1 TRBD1 CSADRDSYNEQFF TGCAGCGCCGACAGGGATTCCTACAATGAGCAGTTCTTC
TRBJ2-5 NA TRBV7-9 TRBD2 CASSLASASGGQETQYF TGTGCCAGCAGCTTAGCATCGGCTAGCGGGGGCCAAGAGACCCAGTACTTC
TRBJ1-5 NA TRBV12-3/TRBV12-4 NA CASRSGGQPQHF TGTGCCAGCAGGTCCGGCGGTCAGCCCCAGCATTTT
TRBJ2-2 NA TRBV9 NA CASKEGANTGELFF TGTGCCAGCAAGGAGGGAGCGAACACCGGGGAGCTGTTTTTT
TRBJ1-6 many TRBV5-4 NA CASSLDRPSYNSPLHF TGTGCCAGCAGCTTGGACAGACCCTCCTATAATTCACCCCTCCACTTT
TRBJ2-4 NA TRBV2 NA CASSGQGTKNIQYF TGTGCCAGCAGTGGGCAGGGGACCAAAAACATTCAGTACTTC
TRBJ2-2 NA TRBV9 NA CASSVGSAGRRELFF TGTGCCAGCAGCGTAGGATCGGCGGGTAGGAGGGAGCTGTTTTTT